This T cell receptor beta chain was observed in a study of blood T cell repertoires in COVID-19. The assay was immunoSEQ multiplex PCR, and TCRdb's table has in-frame clones only and misses some. The top ten hold about 18% of the sample, which has more than 300,000 clones, about 92% seen once. This CDR3 has 15 amino acids. Trimming removed 2 bases from V and 2 bases from J, with 10 bases in between. Germline V gives CDR1 SEHNR, CDR2 FQNEAQ (reference sequence). This TCR was sampled from a woman in her 30s who had recovered from COVID-19. Material: PBMCs or T cells enriched from blood (not recorded which). The V gene is TRBV7-9, the J gene TRBJ1-3, with D possibly being TRBD1 (6 bases). The CDR3 coding sequence is TGTGCCAGCAGCTTATCAGGGGTCACTGGAAACACCATATATTTT. Amino acids: CASSLSGVTGNTIYF.